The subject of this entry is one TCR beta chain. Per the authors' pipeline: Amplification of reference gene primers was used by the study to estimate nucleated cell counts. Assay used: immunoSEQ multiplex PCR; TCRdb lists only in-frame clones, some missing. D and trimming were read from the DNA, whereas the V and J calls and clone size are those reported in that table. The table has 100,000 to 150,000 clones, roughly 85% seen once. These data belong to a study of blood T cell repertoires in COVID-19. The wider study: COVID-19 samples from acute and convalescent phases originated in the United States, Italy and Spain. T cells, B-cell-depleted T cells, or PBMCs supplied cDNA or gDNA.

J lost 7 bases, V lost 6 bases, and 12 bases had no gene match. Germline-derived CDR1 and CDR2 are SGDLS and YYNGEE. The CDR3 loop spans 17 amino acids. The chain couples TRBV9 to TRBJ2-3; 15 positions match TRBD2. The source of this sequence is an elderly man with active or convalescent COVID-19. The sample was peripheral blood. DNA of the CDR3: TGTGCCAGCACCCCTGCGGGTGGACTAGCGGGAGGGAATACGCAGTATTTT. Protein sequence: CASTPAGGLAGGNTQYF.